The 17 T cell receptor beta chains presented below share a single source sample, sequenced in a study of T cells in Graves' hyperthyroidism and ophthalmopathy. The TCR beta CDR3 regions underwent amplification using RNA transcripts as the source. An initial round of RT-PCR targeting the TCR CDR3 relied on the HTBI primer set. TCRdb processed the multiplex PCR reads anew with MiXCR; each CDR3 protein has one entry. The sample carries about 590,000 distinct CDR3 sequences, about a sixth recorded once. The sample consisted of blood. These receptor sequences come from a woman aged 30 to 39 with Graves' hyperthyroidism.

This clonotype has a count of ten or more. Here the CDR3 reads CASSPSGEAYEQYF. The CDR3 DNA follows: TGTGCCAGCAGTCCCTCAGGGGAGGCCTACGAGCAGTACTTC. V is TRBV7-9 and J is TRBJ2-7; D tentatively fits TRBD1 or TRBD2 (6 bases each). The length of the CDR3 is 14 residues. Trimming pared 6 bases from V and 2 bases from J, leaving 14 bases between. Germline V gene sequence: CDR1 SEHNR, CDR2 FQNEAQ (reference sequence).

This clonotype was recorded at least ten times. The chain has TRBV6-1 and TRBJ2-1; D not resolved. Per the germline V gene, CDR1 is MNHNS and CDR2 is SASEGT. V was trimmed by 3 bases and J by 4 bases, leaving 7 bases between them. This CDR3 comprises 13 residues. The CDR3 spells CASSDNSYNEQFF. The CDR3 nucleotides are TGTGCCAGCAGTGATAATTCGTACAATGAGCAGTTCTTC.

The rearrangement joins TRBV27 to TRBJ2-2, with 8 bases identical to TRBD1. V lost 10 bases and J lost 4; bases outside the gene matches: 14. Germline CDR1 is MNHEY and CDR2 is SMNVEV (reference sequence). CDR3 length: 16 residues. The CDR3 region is CATLRWTGRSTGELFF. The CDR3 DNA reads TGTGCCACCTTACGATGGACAGGGAGGAGCACCGGGGAGCTGTTTTTT.

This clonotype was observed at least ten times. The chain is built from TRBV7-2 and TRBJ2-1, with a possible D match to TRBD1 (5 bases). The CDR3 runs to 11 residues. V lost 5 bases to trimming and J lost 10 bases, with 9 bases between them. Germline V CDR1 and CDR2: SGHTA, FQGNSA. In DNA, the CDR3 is TGTGCCAGCAGCCGTCGGACAGAGCAGTTCTTC. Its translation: CASSRRTEQFF.

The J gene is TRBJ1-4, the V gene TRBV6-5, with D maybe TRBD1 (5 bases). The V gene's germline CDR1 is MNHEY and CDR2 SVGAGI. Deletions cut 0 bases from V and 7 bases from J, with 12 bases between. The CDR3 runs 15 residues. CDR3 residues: CASSYSRGRGEKLFF. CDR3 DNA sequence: TGTGCCAGCAGTTACTCGAGGGGCCGTGGTGAAAAACTGTTTTTT.

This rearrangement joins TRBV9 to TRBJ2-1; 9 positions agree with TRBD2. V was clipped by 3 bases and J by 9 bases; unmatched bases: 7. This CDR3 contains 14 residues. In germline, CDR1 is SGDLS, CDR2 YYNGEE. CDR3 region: CASSEGGRVSEQFF. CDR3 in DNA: TGTGCCAGCAGCGAGGGCGGGAGGGTCTCTGAGCAGTTCTTC.

In DNA form, the CDR3 reads TGTGCCAGCAGCTCCGCCGGGCCCCGGAATGAGCAGTTCTTC. The encoded protein is CASSSAGPRNEQFF. The chain has TRBV11-3 and TRBJ2-1; the D is unclear. The V and J ends lost 4 bases and 7 bases respectively, with 14 bases between them. The CDR3 contains 14 residues. Germline CDR1 SGHNT, CDR2 YENEEA.

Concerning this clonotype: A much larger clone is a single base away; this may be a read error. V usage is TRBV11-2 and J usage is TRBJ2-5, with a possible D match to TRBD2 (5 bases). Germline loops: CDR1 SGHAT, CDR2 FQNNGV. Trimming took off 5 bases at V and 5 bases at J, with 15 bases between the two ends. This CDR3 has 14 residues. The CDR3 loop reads CASSHDGVRETQYF. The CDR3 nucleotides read TGTGCCAGCAGCCACGACGGGGTACGGGAGACCCAGTACTTC.

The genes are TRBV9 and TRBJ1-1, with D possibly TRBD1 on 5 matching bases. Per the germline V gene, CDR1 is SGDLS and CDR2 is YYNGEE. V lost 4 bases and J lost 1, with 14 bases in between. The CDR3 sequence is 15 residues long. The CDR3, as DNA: TGTGCCAGCAGCAGCTTATACGGGGGGAACACTGAAGCTTTCTTT. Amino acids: CASSSLYGGNTEAFF.

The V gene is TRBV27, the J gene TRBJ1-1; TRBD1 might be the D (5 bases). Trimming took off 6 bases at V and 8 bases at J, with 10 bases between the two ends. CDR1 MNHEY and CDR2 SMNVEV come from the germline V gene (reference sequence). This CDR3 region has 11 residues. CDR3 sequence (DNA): TGTGCCAGCAGGACAGCCCGAGAAGCTTTCTTT. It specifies CASRTAREAFF.

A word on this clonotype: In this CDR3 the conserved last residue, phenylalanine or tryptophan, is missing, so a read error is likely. The CDR3 here is CSAPTAYEQYS. The CDR3, as DNA: TGCAGTGCTCCGACAGCCTACGAGCAGTACTCC. The chain couples TRBV20-1 to TRBJ2-7, with D possibly being TRBD1 (5 bases). The CDR3 runs 11 residues. Deletions cut 5 bases from V and 2 bases from J, with 7 bases between. The germline V gene has CDR1 DFQATT and CDR2 SNEGSKA (reference sequence).

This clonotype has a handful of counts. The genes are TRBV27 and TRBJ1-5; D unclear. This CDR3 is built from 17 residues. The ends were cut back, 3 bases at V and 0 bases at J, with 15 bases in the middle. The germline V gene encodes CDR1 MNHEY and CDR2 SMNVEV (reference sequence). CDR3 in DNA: TGTGCCAGCAGTTTTTCTGGACCCGACTATAGCAATCAGCCCCAGCATTTT. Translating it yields CASSFSGPDYSNQPQHF.

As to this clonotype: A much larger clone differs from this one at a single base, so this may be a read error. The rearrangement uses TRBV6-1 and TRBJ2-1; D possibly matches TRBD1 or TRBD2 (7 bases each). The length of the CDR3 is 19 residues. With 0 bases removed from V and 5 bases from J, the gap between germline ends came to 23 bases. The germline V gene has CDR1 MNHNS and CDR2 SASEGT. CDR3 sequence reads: CASSEAHPSSGGRDNEQFF. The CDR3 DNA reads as TGTGCCAGCAGTGAAGCGCATCCTTCCTCAGGGGGGAGGGACAATGAGCAGTTCTTC.

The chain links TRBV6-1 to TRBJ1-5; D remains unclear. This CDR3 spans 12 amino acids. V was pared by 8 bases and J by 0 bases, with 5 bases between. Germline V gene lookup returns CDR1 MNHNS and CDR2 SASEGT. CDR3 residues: CASDRSNQPQHF. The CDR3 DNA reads TGTGCCAGCGATCGTAGCAATCAGCCCCAGCATTTT.

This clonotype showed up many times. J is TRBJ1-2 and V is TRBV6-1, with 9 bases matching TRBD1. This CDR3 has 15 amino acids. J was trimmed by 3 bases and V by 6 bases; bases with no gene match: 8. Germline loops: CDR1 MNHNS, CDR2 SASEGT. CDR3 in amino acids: CASSRDRALHYGYTF. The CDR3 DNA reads TGTGCCAGCAGCCGGGACAGGGCGCTCCACTATGGCTACACCTTC.

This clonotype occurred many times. This CDR3 is CASSLTSGDYNEQFF. The CDR3 region has the DNA TGTGCCAGCAGCTTGACTAGCGGGGACTACAATGAGCAGTTCTTC. V is TRBV7-2 and J is TRBJ2-1; 11 bases line up with TRBD2. Trimming cost V 3 bases and J 3 bases; bases outside gene matches: 1. The CDR3 covers 15 residues. Germline loops: CDR1 SGHTA, CDR2 FQGNSA.

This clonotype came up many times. As DNA, the CDR3 is TGTGCCTGGAGTGAGGGACAGGGAAGTGGCTACACCTTC. Translation: CAWSEGQGSGYTF. This rearrangement joins TRBV30 to TRBJ1-2, with 9 bases fitting TRBD1. Germline CDR1 and CDR2: GTSNPN and SVGIG (reference sequence). The V segment lost 1 base and the J segment 7 bases; nucleotides outside the gene matches: 4. The CDR3 is 13 amino acids.